The 3 T cell receptor beta chains below were found in one sample sequenced in a study of T cells in tumors after PD-1 blockade. Data came from immunoSEQ multiplex PCR; TCRdb stores just in-frame clones and leaves some out. Of about 24,000 clones in the sample, 80% to 85% were seen once. Sequences were derived from PBMCs, sampled after anti-PD-1 treatment. These receptors were taken from a human donor with basal cell carcinoma.

The rearrangement uses TRBV28 and TRBJ1-1, with D possibly being TRBD1 (5 bases). This CDR3 spans 12 amino acids. Trimming took off 3 bases at V and 11 bases at J, with 13 bases between the two ends. The V gene's germline CDR1 is MDHEN and CDR2 SYDVKM. The CDR3 loop reads CASSFPRTRAFF. In nucleotides, the CDR3 is TGTGCCAGCAGTTTCCCCCGGACAAGGGCTTTCTTT.

The count of this clone is one. This chain links TRBV11-2 with TRBJ2-1; D may be TRBD2 (5 bases). The germline V gene has CDR1 SGHAT and CDR2 FQNNGV. V lost 4 bases, J lost 7 bases, and 11 bases lay in between. The CDR3 sequence is 13 residues long. CDR3 protein: CASSSSLENEQFF. Written as DNA, the CDR3 is TGTGCCAGCAGCTCCTCACTAGAGAATGAGCAGTTCTTC.

The chain recombines TRBV9 with TRBJ1-2; TRBD1 is a possible D gene (6 bases). The germline gives CDR1 SGDLS, CDR2 YYNGEE. The CDR3 spans 14 residues. The V end lost 0 bases, the J end lost 6 bases, and 12 bases lay between the germline ends. CDR3 loop: CASSVAAQGNGYTF. In DNA, the CDR3 is TGTGCCAGCAGCGTAGCCGCGCAGGGGAATGGCTACACCTTC.